The 9 T cell receptor beta chains in this list originate from one sample, sequenced in a study of shared clonotypes between healthy human individuals. Assay used: immunoSEQ multiplex PCR; TCRdb lists only in-frame clones, some missing. The sample includes about 2 million clones, roughly 94% of them seen just once. CD45RO negativity and positive selection for CCR7 defined naive CD8 cells, a population that excluded terminally differentiated effector memory CD45RA+ cells. Sequencing was done on a sample of naive CD8+ T cells sorted from blood. The receptors stem from a man aged 18 to 30 in good health.

This chain links TRBV10-3 with TRBJ1-1; D is ambiguous. V lost 9 bases, J lost 3 bases, and 14 bases lay in between. Germline assignment: CDR1 ENHRY and CDR2 SYGVKD. The CDR3 is 13 amino acids. CDR3 DNA: TGTGCCATACGTCCCAGTGGCGACACTGAAGCTTTCTTT. This translates into CAIRPSGDTEAFF.

The chain employs TRBV6-5 and TRBJ1-1; 7 bases match TRBD1. Germline loops: CDR1 MNHEY, CDR2 SVGAGI. CDR3 length: 16 residues. The trim removed 0 bases at V and 4 bases at J, leaving 8 bases unmatched. The CDR3 loop reads CASSYSSEGARTEAFF. For the CDR3, the DNA is TGTGCCAGCAGTTACTCGAGCGAGGGGGCCCGCACTGAAGCTTTCTTT.

The V gene is TRBV5-6, the J gene TRBJ2-7, with D perhaps TRBD1 (5 bases). CDR1 SGHDT and CDR2 YYEEEE come from the germline V gene. The V end was cut by 4 bases, the J end by 0 bases, with 14 bases between. The CDR3 is 15 amino acids. CDR3 DNA: TGTGCCAGCAGCCCGACAGCGCAAGGCTCCTACGAGCAGTACTTC. Protein sequence: CASSPTAQGSYEQYF.

The chain is built from TRBV11-2 and TRBJ2-7; 9 nucleotides line up with TRBD2. Losses at the gene ends were 6 bases for V and 1 base for J; bases not matched to a gene: 10. The CDR3 is made up of 16 amino acids. Per germline, CDR1 SGHAT and CDR2 FQNNGV. In DNA form, the CDR3 reads TGTGCCAGCAGTTCCCTTAGCGGGAGAGGGTCCTACGAGCAGTACTTC. Amino acids: CASSSLSGRGSYEQYF.

This clone was recorded a few times. The chain is built from TRBV20-1 and TRBJ1-1; D is unresolved. Germline lookup yields CDR1 DFQATT and CDR2 SNEGSKA (reference sequence). This CDR3 contains 11 residues. V lost 6 bases to trimming and J lost 7 bases, with 12 bases between them. In DNA, the CDR3 is TGCAGTGCCCTTCCAGGCGGTGAAGCTTTCTTT. Translation: CSALPGGEAFF.

The V gene is TRBV19, the J gene TRBJ2-7; D remains ambiguous. CDR3 length: 16 amino acids. The germline CDR1 and CDR2 sequences are LNHDA and SQIVND (reference sequence). Trimming pared 5 bases from V and 2 bases from J, leaving 19 bases between. For the CDR3, the DNA is TGTGCCAGTAGTTCGCATACAGAGATGCCACCCTACGAGCAGTACTTC. Translating it yields CASSSHTEMPPYEQYF.

This sequence joins TRBV10-3 and TRBJ2-7; maybe TRBD2 (5 bases). The CDR3 runs 13 residues. V shed 6 bases and J shed 0 bases, with 9 bases lying between them. CDR1 and CDR2 from the germline V gene are ENHRY and SYGVKD. CDR3 sequence: CAIRVGSSYEQYF. CDR3 bases: TGTGCCATCAGGGTGGGGAGCTCCTACGAGCAGTACTTC.

This clone appeared once. The chain is built from TRBV11-2 and TRBJ1-3; the D is unclear. The length of the CDR3 is 16 residues. Trimming removed 2 bases from V and 4 bases from J, with 15 bases in between. CDR1 SGHAT and CDR2 FQNNGV come from the germline V gene. CDR3 in DNA: TGTGCCAGCAGCTTACCTAACTGGCCCGACGGAAACACCATATATTTT. It codes for CASSLPNWPDGNTIYF.

CDR3 sequence reads: CATTDSDSYEQYF. As DNA, the CDR3 is TGTGCCACCACGGACTCCGACTCCTACGAGCAGTACTTC. The chain combines TRBV6-1 with TRBJ2-7; tentatively, D is TRBD2 (5 bases). Germline values: CDR1 MNHNS, CDR2 SASEGT. Trimming removed 10 bases from V and 0 bases from J, with 13 bases in between. CDR3 size: 13 residues.